A selection of T cell receptor beta chains follows, all from one sample in a study of T-cell memory formation after mild COVID-19. MiXCR, run by TCRdb on the 5' RACE reads, gives a single entry per CDR3 protein. There are fewer than 550,000 distinct CDR3 sequences in the sample; approximately 20% occur only once, and around 9.2% lies in the top ten. Material for sequencing was PBMCs or a T cell subset sorted from them (not recorded which). These receptors all stem from an adult woman who had mild COVID-19 (a few samples of this study predate the infection). Cell type and time point are not known. The CDR3 runs from the conserved cysteine through the conserved F or W. The order of the fields is V gene, D gene, clone size, J gene, CDR3 protein, CDR3 DNA. D genes are given only for firm matches. Clone sizes are given selectively: once, few, many, or a class where the clone is expanded.

TRBV4-1	.	few	TRBJ1-1	CASSQLSGKANTEAFF	TGCGCCAGCAGCCAATTGTCAGGGAAGGCGAACACTGAAGCTTTCTTT
TRBV12-3/TRBV12-4	.	many	TRBJ1-5	CASSPQDGNQPQHF	TGTGCCAGCAGTCCGCAGGACGGGAATCAGCCCCAGCATTTT
TRBV2	TRBD2	.	TRBJ2-3	CASSPTSTTSGSSAYF	TGTGCCAGCAGTCCTACAAGCACAACTAGCGGGTCGTCGGCGTATTTT
TRBV21-1	.	few	TRBJ2-7	CASSKVVAVSGDSYEQYF	TGTGCCAGCAGCAAAGTAGTCGCGGTAAGCGGGGACTCCTACGAGCAGTACTTC
TRBV18	TRBD2	few	TRBJ2-1	CASSPGLAIYNEQFF	TGTGCCAGCTCACCGGGACTAGCGATCTACAATGAGCAGTTCTTC
TRBV5-6	.	few	TRBJ2-2	CASSFIAGELFF	TGTGCCAGCAGCTTCATTGCCGGGGAGCTGTTTTTT
TRBV15	.	few	TRBJ2-7	CATSNRRTDNEQYF	TGTGCCACCAGCAACCGTCGGACAGATAACGAGCAGTACTTC
TRBV7-2	TRBD2	.	TRBJ2-5	CASSAQPGLAGRETQYF	TGTGCCAGCAGCGCGCAGCCGGGACTAGCGGGGAGAGAGACCCAGTACTTC
TRBV20-1	TRBD2	few	TRBJ2-7	CSARDLSTAGTAYEQYF	TGCAGTGCTAGAGATTTGAGCACAGCGGGAACCGCCTACGAGCAGTACTTC
TRBV7-9	.	many	TRBJ2-5	CASSPKTRLQETQYF	TGTGCCAGCAGCCCCAAGACTAGGCTACAAGAGACCCAGTACTTC
TRBV5-1	TRBD1	.	TRBJ1-5	CASSTGQEGSNQPQHF	TGCGCCAGCAGCACCGGACAGGAAGGGAGCAATCAGCCCCAGCATTTT
TRBV3-1	.	few	TRBJ2-1	CASSQAGIEQFF	TGTGCCAGCAGCCAGGCAGGAATTGAGCAGTTCTTC
TRBV12-3/TRBV12-4	.	.	TRBJ2-2	CATRLGSDTGELFF	TGTGCCACCCGGCTTGGGTCGGACACCGGGGAGCTGTTTTTT
TRBV11-3	.	.	TRBJ2-1	CASSLDVGDVYNEQFF	TGTGCCAGCAGCTTAGATGTAGGGGATGTGTACAATGAGCAGTTCTTC
TRBV10-3	TRBD1	few	TRBJ2-7	CAILTGTGVSEQYF	TGTGCCATCCTGACCGGGACAGGGGTTAGTGAGCAGTACTTC
TRBV24-1	.	few	TRBJ2-7	CATSSSALSSYEQYF	TGTGCCACCTCCTCATCAGCCCTCAGCTCCTACGAGCAGTACTTC
TRBV4-1	TRBD1	.	TRBJ1-1	CASSPLGTNRGTHTEAFF	TGCGCCAGCAGCCCCCTCGGGACTAACAGGGGGACACACACTGAAGCTTTCTTT
TRBV6-1	TRBD1	.	TRBJ1-2	CASSGQGTRTNYGYTF	TGTGCCAGTTCGGGACAGGGGACACGGACAAACTATGGCTACACCTTC
TRBV27	TRBD1	few	TRBJ2-7	CASSLSGDRVRYEQYF	TGTGCCAGCAGTTTATCGGGAGACAGGGTTCGGTACGAGCAGTACTTC
TRBV5-4	.	few	TRBJ1-2	CASSWRDTGRYGYTF	TGTGCCAGCAGCTGGAGGGACACAGGACGCTATGGCTACACCTTC
TRBV4-2	.	few	TRBJ1-1	CASSLGEVNTEAFF	TGTGCCAGCAGCCTCGGGGAGGTGAACACTGAAGCTTTCTTT
TRBV12-3/TRBV12-4	.	few	TRBJ2-3	CASSPQGRGGTDTQYF	TGTGCCAGCAGTCCACAGGGACGAGGAGGCACAGATACGCAGTATTTT
TRBV3-1	TRBD2	few	TRBJ2-7	CASRASGRIYEQYF	TGTGCCAGCAGAGCTAGCGGGAGAATCTACGAGCAGTACTTC
TRBV6-6	.	.	TRBJ2-7	CASGDGLSYEQYF	TGTGCCAGCGGGGACGGCTTGTCCTACGAGCAGTACTTC